This is a list of T cell receptor beta chains from one sample in a study of shared clonotypes between healthy human individuals. Produced via immunoSEQ multiplex PCR; TCRdb's table is partial and in-frame only. The data show fewer than 2.5 million clones, over 85% seen once. The sequenced sample consisted of naive CD4+ T cells from PBMCs. These receptors were collected from a man aged 18-30 years in good health. Some clones in this sample may be carry-over from other donors' samples. Each CDR3 is given with its conserved first and last residue. A D gene is named only where the DNA matches it firmly. Rows may omit the clone size; those that give it use once, few, many or a size class.

V	size	J	length	D	CDR3	DNA
TRBV5-4	NA	TRBJ2-5	14	NA	CASSFFPYQETQYF	TGTGCCAGCAGCTTTTTTCCGTACCAAGAGACCCAGTACTTC
TRBV5-1	NA	TRBJ1-4	17	NA	CASSVVPGQFRNEKLFF	TGCGCCAGCAGCGTAGTCCCGGGACAATTCCGAAATGAAAAACTGTTTTTT
TRBV14	NA	TRBJ2-5	16	NA	CASSPMDLGSKETQYF	TGTGCCAGCAGCCCCATGGACCTGGGCAGCAAAGAGACCCAGTACTTC
TRBV4-2	NA	TRBJ1-5	16	TRBD1	CASSQDTGQGAQPQHF	TGTGCCAGCAGCCAAGATACGGGACAGGGGGCTCAGCCCCAGCATTTT
TRBV11-1	NA	TRBJ2-3	15	TRBD2	CASSLGSPGLATQYF	TGTGCCAGCAGCTTAGGCTCCCCGGGACTAGCGACGCAGTATTTT
TRBV12-5	NA	TRBJ2-3	15	TRBD2	CASGPSSGGTDTQYF	TGTGCTAGTGGTCCTTCCTCCGGGGGGACAGATACGCAGTATTTT
TRBV28	NA	TRBJ2-3	16	NA	CASSSFGRDMSDTQYF	TGTGCCAGCAGTTCCTTCGGCCGGGACATGTCAGATACGCAGTATTTT
TRBV6-5	NA	TRBJ1-2	15	NA	CASSYRTIQGGGYTF	TGTGCCAGCAGTTACAGGACTATCCAGGGTGGGGGCTACACCTTC
TRBV6-6	NA	TRBJ2-1	12	TRBD1	CASSRQGNEQFF	TGTGCCAGCAGCAGACAGGGAAATGAGCAGTTCTTC
TRBV30	NA	TRBJ2-7	14	NA	CAWTRGTLSYEQYF	TGTGCCTGGACGAGGGGTACCCTCTCCTACGAGCAGTACTTC
TRBV10-3	NA	TRBJ2-7	15	NA	CAISDGLGFTYEQYF	TGTGCCATCAGTGACGGTTTGGGATTTACCTACGAGCAGTACTTC
TRBV28	NA	TRBJ2-7	14	NA	CASSFAYDSYEQYF	TGTGCCAGCAGTTTCGCCTACGACTCCTACGAGCAGTACTTC
TRBV5-1	NA	TRBJ2-1	17	TRBD2	CASRYSFGTSLSNEQFF	TGCGCCAGCCGCTACTCCTTCGGGACTAGTCTCTCCAATGAGCAGTTCTTC
TRBV28	NA	TRBJ1-2	15	TRBD1	CASSFRGTALYGYTF	TGTGCCAGCAGTTTTCGCGGGACAGCTCTCTATGGCTACACCTTC
TRBV2	NA	TRBJ1-5	13	NA	CASSAGLDQPQHF	TGTGCCAGCAGTGCGGGGCTGGATCAGCCCCAGCATTTT
TRBV7-2	once	TRBJ2-3	15	NA	CASSLYSPGADTQYF	TGTGCCAGCAGCTTATATTCCCCGGGGGCAGATACGCAGTATTTT
TRBV5-1	NA	TRBJ1-6	18	NA	CASSLDYRVEGYNSPLHF	TGCGCCAGCAGCTTGGACTACAGGGTGGAGGGCTATAATTCACCCCTCCACTTT
TRBV14	NA	TRBJ2-1	16	NA	CASSQWVGRAYNEQFF	TGTGCCAGCAGCCAATGGGTTGGAAGGGCCTACAATGAGCAGTTCTTC